This T cell receptor (beta chain) was identified during a study of CD8+ T cells in alopecia areata. Germline-derived CDR1 and CDR2 are SGHRS and YFSETQ. This CDR3 spans 15 amino acids. With 0 bases removed from V and 2 bases from J, the gap between germline ends came to 12 bases. Extraction and reverse transcription of RNA yielded cDNA as the sequencing template. The table came from immunoSEQ multiplex PCR; TCRdb's copy has only in-frame clones and leaves some out. The sample carries about 120,000 clones, roughly 68% recorded once. The receptor was isolated from a human donor in good health. The chain employs TRBV5-1 and TRBJ2-7; tentatively, D is TRBD1 (5 bases). The sample comprised CD4+ T cells sorted from blood. The CDR3 DNA is TGCGCCAGCAGCTTGGAACCCCAGGGTGCCTACGAGCAGTACTTC. Residues: CASSLEPQGAYEQYF.